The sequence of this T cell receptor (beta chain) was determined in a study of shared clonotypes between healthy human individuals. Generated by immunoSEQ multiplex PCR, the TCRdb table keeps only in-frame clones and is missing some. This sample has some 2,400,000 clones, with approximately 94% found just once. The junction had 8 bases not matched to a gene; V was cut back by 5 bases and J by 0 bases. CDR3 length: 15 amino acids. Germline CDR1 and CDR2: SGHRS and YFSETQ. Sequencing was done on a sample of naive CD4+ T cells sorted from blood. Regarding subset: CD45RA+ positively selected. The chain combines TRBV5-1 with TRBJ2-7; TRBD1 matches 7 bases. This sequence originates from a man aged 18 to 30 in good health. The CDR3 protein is CASSYTRDSSYEQYF. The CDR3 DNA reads TGCGCCAGCAGTTACACTCGGGACAGCTCCTACGAGCAGTACTTC. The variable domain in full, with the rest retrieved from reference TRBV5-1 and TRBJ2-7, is KAGVTQTPRYLIKTRGQQVTLSCSPISGHRSVSWYQQTPGQGLQFLFEYFSETQRNKGNFPGRFSGRQFSNSRSEMNVSTLELGDSALYLCASSYTRDSSYEQYFGPGTRLTVT.